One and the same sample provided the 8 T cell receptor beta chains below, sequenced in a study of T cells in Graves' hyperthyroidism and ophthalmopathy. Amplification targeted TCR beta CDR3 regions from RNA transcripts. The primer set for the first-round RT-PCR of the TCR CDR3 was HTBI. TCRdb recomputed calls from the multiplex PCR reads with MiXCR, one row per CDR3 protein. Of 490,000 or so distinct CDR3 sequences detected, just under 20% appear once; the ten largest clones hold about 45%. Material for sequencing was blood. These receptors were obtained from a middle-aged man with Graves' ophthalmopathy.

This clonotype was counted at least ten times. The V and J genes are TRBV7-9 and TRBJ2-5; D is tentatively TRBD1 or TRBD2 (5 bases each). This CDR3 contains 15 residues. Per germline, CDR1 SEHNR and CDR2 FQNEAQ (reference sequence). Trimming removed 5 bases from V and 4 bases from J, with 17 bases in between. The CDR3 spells CASSQQTSGRETQYF. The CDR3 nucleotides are TGTGCCAGCAGCCAGCAAACGTCGGGACGAGAGACCCAGTACTTC. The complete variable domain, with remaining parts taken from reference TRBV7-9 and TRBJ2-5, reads DTGVSQNPRHKITKRGQNVTFRCDPISEHNRLYWYRQTLGQGPEFLTYFQNEAQLEKSRLLSDRFSAERPKGSFSTLEIQRTEQGDSAMYLCASSQQTSGRETQYFGPGTRLLVL.

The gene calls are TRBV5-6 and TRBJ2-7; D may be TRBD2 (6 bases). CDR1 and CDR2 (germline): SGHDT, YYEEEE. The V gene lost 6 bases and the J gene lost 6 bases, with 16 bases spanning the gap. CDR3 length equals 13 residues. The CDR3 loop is CASTSPGGIEQYF. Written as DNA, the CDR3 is TGTGCCAGCACCTCCCCCGGAGGGATCGAGCAGTACTTC.

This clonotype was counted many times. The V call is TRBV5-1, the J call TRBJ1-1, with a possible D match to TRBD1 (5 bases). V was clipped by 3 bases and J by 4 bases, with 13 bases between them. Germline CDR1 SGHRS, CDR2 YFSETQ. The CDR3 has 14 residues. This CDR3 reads CASSSESGSTEAFF. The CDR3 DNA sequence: TGCGCCAGCAGCTCCGAGTCAGGGTCCACTGAAGCTTTCTTT.

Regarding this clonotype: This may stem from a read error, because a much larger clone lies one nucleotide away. The CDR3 protein is CTWSTGVGTEAFF. In DNA form, the CDR3 reads TGTACCTGGAGTACAGGGGTAGGCACTGAAGCTTTCTTT. The chain carries TRBV30 and TRBJ1-1; 7 bases align to TRBD1. The length of the CDR3 is 13 residues. Germline CDR1 reads GTSNPN; CDR2 reads SVGIG (reference sequence).

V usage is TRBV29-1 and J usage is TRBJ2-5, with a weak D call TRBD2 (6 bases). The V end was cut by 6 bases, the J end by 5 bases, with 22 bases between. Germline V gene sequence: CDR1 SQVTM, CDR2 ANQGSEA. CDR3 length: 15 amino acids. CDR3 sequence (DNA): TGCAGCGTCGTGAAGGAGGGGCGGATGGGGGAGACCCAGTACTTC. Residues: CSVVKEGRMGETQYF. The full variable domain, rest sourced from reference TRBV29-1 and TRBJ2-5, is SAVISQKPSRDICQRGTSLTIQCQVDSQVTMMFWYRQQPGQSLTLIATANQGSEATYESGFVIDKFPISRPNLTFSTLTVSNMSPEDSSIYLCSVVKEGRMGETQYFGPGTRLLVL.

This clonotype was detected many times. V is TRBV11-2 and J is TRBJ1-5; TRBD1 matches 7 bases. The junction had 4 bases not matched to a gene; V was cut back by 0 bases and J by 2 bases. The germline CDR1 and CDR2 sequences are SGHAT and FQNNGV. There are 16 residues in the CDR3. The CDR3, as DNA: TGTGCCAGCAGCTTAGATACAGGGGCGGGCAATCAGCCCCAGCATTTT. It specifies CASSLDTGAGNQPQHF.

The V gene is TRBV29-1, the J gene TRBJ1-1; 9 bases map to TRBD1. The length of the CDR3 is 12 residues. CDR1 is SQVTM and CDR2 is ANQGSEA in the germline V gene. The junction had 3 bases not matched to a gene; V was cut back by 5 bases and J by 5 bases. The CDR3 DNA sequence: TGCAGCGTTAGAGACAGGGGGACTGAAGCTTTCTTT. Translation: CSVRDRGTEAFF.

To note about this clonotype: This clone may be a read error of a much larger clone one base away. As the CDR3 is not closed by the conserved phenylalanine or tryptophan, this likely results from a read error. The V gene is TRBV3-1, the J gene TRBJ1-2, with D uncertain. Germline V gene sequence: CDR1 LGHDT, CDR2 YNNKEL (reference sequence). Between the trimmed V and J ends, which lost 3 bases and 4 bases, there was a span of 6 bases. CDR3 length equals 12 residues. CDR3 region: CASSHPLYGYTL. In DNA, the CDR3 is TGTGCCAGCAGCCACCCGCTCTATGGCTACACCCTC.